A single sample gave rise to the 25 T cell receptor beta chains below, sequenced in a study of regulatory T cells in long-lasting Graves disease. The time point here: newly diagnosed GD, antithyroid drugs for less than 3 months. RNA from PBMCs was the source of the TCR library. Construction of the TCR beta libraries employed iRepertoire HTBI primers in conjunction with Arm-PCR of CDR3 regions. MiXCR, applied by TCRdb to the multiplex PCR reads, yields one record per CDR3 protein. Of a few hundred thousand distinct CDR3 sequences in the sample, about 15% were seen once. These same data were also listed under a study on T cells in Graves' hyperthyroidism and ophthalmopathy.

Sample: peripheral blood mononuclear cells (PBMCs), taken at new diagnosis, from a patient treated with antithyroid drugs. The receptor set was obtained from a woman aged 40 to 50 with Graves disease.

For this clonotype: Possible read error: a much larger clone is one base away. This chain links TRBV28 with TRBJ2-6; the match to TRBD1 covers 7 bases. The germline V gene has CDR1 MDHEN and CDR2 SYDVKM. The CDR3 totals 16 residues. Unmatched junction bases numbered 8, after V lost 5 bases and J lost 4 bases. This chain's CDR3 is CASSPGTERGANVLTF. As DNA, the CDR3 is TGTGCCAGCAGTCCCGGGACAGAGAGAGGGGCCAACGTCCTGACTTTC.

In its sample, this clonotype was seen many times. The chain carries TRBV3-1 and TRBJ1-5; weak D call: TRBD1 (6 bases). The CDR3 length is 15 residues. The germline V gene encodes CDR1 LGHDT and CDR2 YNNKEL (reference sequence). The germline V and J ends were trimmed by 2 bases and 2 bases, with 10 bases remaining between them. The CDR3 spells CASSQTGFGNQPQHF. The CDR3 DNA follows: TGTGCCAGCAGCCAAACAGGGTTTGGCAATCAGCCCCAGCATTTT.

This clonotype was seen a few times. One end of the junction fails to match germline, which may point to a read error. V usage is TRBV28 and J usage is TRBJ1-2; D gene ambiguous. Per the germline V gene, CDR1 is MDHEN and CDR2 is SYDVKM. This CDR3 region has 12 residues. In DNA, the CDR3 is TGTGCCAGCAGACGGTGGTCTCTTGGCTACGCCTTC. This translates into CASRRWSLGYAF.

As for this clonotype: A much larger clone is a single base away; this may be a read error. This chain uses TRBV12-3 or TRBV12-4 with TRBJ2-7; no clear D. The CDR3 consists of 13 residues. V lost 0 bases and J 2 bases, leaving 5 bases between the germline ends. The CDR3 region is CASSLASTYEQYF. The DNA of the CDR3 is TGTGCCAGCAGTTTAGCTTCAACCTACGAGCAGTACTTC.

This clonotype was detected ten times or more. The chain uses TRBV2 and TRBJ2-5; D perhaps matches TRBD1 (6 bases). Germline V CDR1 and CDR2: SNHLY, FYNNEI. The germline V and J ends were trimmed by 4 bases and 5 bases, with 11 bases remaining between them. CDR3 length: 13 residues. The CDR3 loop reads CASSGRQAETQYF. Here the CDR3 DNA reads TGTGCCAGCAGTGGGCGACAGGCGGAGACCCAGTACTTC. The full variable domain, with the rest looked up from reference TRBV2 and TRBJ2-5, is EPEVTQTPSHQVTQMGQEVILRCVPISNHLYFYWYRQILGQKVEFLVSFYNNEISEKSEIFDDQFSVERPDGSNFTLKIRSTKLEDSAMYFCASSGRQAETQYFGPGTRLLVL.

There are many counts of this clonotype. The J gene is TRBJ2-5, the V gene TRBV18, with unresolved D. Germline CDR1 is KGHSH and CDR2 is LQKENI. The CDR3 extends over 11 amino acids. V lost 7 bases to trimming and J lost 5 bases, with 8 bases between them. The CDR3 is CASLRSETQYF. CDR3 DNA: TGTGCCAGCTTAAGGTCGGAGACCCAGTACTTC.

This clonotype was counted at least ten times. The V and J genes are TRBV28 and TRBJ2-3, with D perhaps matching TRBD2 (5 bases). Between the trimmed V and J ends, which lost 7 bases and 1 base, there was a span of 15 bases. The CDR3 consists of 15 residues. The V gene's germline CDR1 is MDHEN and CDR2 SYDVKM. The CDR3 DNA sequence: TGTGCCAGCAACAAACTTCGGGAAGGCACAGATACGCAGTATTTT. This sequence encodes CASNKLREGTDTQYF.

This clonotype was detected ten times or more. The V and J genes are TRBV18 and TRBJ2-1; 11 bases map to TRBD2. This CDR3 has 15 residues. Germline CDR1 is KGHSH and CDR2 is LQKENI. The J segment lost 7 bases and the V segment lost 0 bases, leaving 2 bases of the junction unmatched. This chain's CDR3 is CASSPPLAGDNEQFF. Here the CDR3 DNA reads TGTGCCAGCTCACCACCACTAGCGGGAGATAATGAGCAGTTCTTC.

This clonotype has a handful of counts. The chain combines TRBV9 with TRBJ1-2; D gene unclear. Trimming removed 5 bases from V and 8 bases from J, with 19 bases in between. The germline CDR1 and CDR2 sequences are SGDLS and YYNGEE. The CDR3 runs 14 residues. The CDR3 DNA reads as TGTGCCAGCAGTTTTTCTCTTAATTCGGGGGGCTACACCTTC. It yields the protein CASSFSLNSGGYTF.

This clonotype appeared many times. The CDR3 sequence is CASSFADSVSSYNEQFF. CDR3 nucleotides: TGTGCCAGCAGCTTCGCAGATAGCGTCAGCTCCTACAATGAGCAGTTCTTC. V gene TRBV7-8 combines with J gene TRBJ2-1; tentative D call: TRBD2 (5 bases). The germline V and J ends were trimmed by 3 bases and 0 bases, with 15 bases remaining between them. Germline V CDR1 and CDR2: SGHVS, FQNEAQ. The CDR3 loop spans 17 amino acids. The entire variable domain, with the rest obtained from reference TRBV7-8 and TRBJ2-1, is as follows: GAGVSQSPRYKVAKRGQDVALRCDPISGHVSLFWYQQALGQGPEFLTYFQNEAQLDKSGLPSDRFFAERPEGSVSTLKIQRTQQEDSAVYLCASSFADSVSSYNEQFFGPGTRLTVL.

As to this clonotype: Relative to the germline gene, one junction end is altered; a read error may explain this. This chain connects TRBV11-2 to TRBJ2-7; 8 bases map to TRBD2. Germline loops: CDR1 SGHAT, CDR2 FQNNGV. This CDR3 region has 15 residues. CDR3 DNA: TGTGCCAGCAGCCCCGAACTAGCGGCCTCCTACGAGCGGTACTTC. Its protein product is CASSPELAASYERYF. Supplemented by reference TRBV11-2 and TRBJ2-7, the full variable domain reads EAGVAQSPRYKIIEKRQSVAFWCNPISGHATLYWYQQILGQGPKLLIQFQNNGVVDDSQLPKDRFSAERLKGVDSTLKIQPAKLEDSAVYLCASSPELAASYERYFGPGTRLTVT.

This clonotype was recorded many times. The chain has TRBV29-1 and TRBJ2-7; the D call may be TRBD1 or TRBD2 (7 bases each). The germline V gene encodes CDR1 SQVTM and CDR2 ANQGSEA. The CDR3 covers 13 residues. Deletions cut 7 bases from V and 0 bases from J, with 13 bases between. The DNA for the CDR3 is TGCAGCGCCCAGGGGGGGAGCTCCTACGAGCAGTACTTC. It translates to CSAQGGSSYEQYF.

This clonotype was seen repeatedly, ten times or more. The V and J genes are TRBV2 and TRBJ2-3; D perhaps matches TRBD2 (5 bases). The CDR3 is made up of 14 amino acids. The V gene's germline CDR1 is SNHLY and CDR2 FYNNEI. V lost 6 bases and J 0 bases, leaving 10 bases between the germline ends. CDR3 sequence reads: CASRKRTSTDTQYF. The CDR3 coding sequence is TGTGCCAGCAGAAAGCGGACTAGCACAGATACGCAGTATTTT.

CDR3: CSVEVGAGVTYEQYF. DNA for the CDR3: TGCAGCGTTGAAGTGGGGGCAGGGGTAACCTACGAGCAGTACTTC. This chain joins TRBV29-1 and TRBJ2-7; TRBD1 might be the D (6 bases). Per germline, CDR1 SQVTM and CDR2 ANQGSEA. Trimming took off 1 base at V and 2 bases at J, with 15 bases between the two ends. The CDR3 is 15 amino acids.

This clonotype was observed a few times. A much larger clone is a single base away; this may be a read error. The chain employs TRBV30 and TRBJ1-1; D gene ambiguous. V dropped 4 bases and J dropped 4 bases, with 13 bases sitting between them. Germline V gene lookup returns CDR1 GTSNPN and CDR2 SVGIG (reference sequence). The CDR3 contains 13 residues. The CDR3 nucleotides are TGTGCCTGGATGCGAAGCCCGAGCACTGAAGCTTTCTTT. Translated: CAWMRSPSTEAFF.

This chain links TRBV7-9 with TRBJ2-2; no definite D call. Germline V CDR1 and CDR2: SEHNR, FQNEAQ (reference sequence). Trimming stripped 2 bases from V and 6 bases from J, with 7 bases between. The CDR3 extends over 13 amino acids. CDR3 sequence: CASSLLYAGELFF. DNA for the CDR3: TGTGCCAGCAGCTTATTGTACGCCGGGGAGCTGTTTTTT.

The table lists this clonotype with a few counts. This rearrangement joins TRBV18 to TRBJ2-7, with 11 bases matching TRBD2. With V trimmed by 2 bases and J by 6 bases, 3 bases remained unmatched. The length of the CDR3 is 14 residues. Germline values: CDR1 KGHSH, CDR2 LQKENI. The chain's CDR3 is CASSPITSGSEQYF. The CDR3 nucleotides are TGTGCCAGCTCACCAATCACTAGCGGGAGCGAGCAGTACTTC.

This clonotype was recorded at least ten times. This chain joins TRBV6-2 or TRBV6-3 and TRBJ2-1; D remains ambiguous. Germline V gene sequence: CDR1 MNHEY, CDR2 SVGEGT. This CDR3 region has 14 residues. The V end lost 6 bases, the J end lost 3 bases, and 12 bases lay between the germline ends. Here the CDR3 reads CASSLLSSYNEQFF. CDR3 coding DNA: TGTGCCAGCAGCCTATTATCAAGCTACAATGAGCAGTTCTTC.

This clonotype was seen many times. The CDR3 DNA sequence: TGTGCCAGCAGTCCTGTCCGGGAGACCCAGTACTTC. This encodes CASSPVRETQYF. The rearrangement joins TRBV12-3 or TRBV12-4 to TRBJ2-5, with unresolved D. CDR3 length equals 12 residues. V lost 5 bases, J lost 5 bases, and 9 bases lay in between.

This clonotype was counted ten times or more. The chain employs TRBV2 and TRBJ1-2, with a tentative D call TRBD1 (6 bases). CDR3 size: 15 residues. Germline V CDR1 and CDR2: SNHLY, FYNNEI. V was cut by 8 bases and J by 0 bases, with 16 bases left in between. In nucleotides, the CDR3 is TGTGCCAGCCGCCCTCGCCAGGGGTCTAACTATGGCTACACCTTC. Translation gives CASRPRQGSNYGYTF.

This chain joins TRBV2 and TRBJ2-1; 8 nucleotides agree with TRBD2. The ends lost 6 bases at V and 10 bases at J; junction bases unmatched: 14. Germline V gives CDR1 SNHLY, CDR2 FYNNEI. The CDR3 is 15 amino acids. CDR3 DNA: TGTGCCAGCAGCCCCATCGGAGCGGGAGAAGGAGAGCAGTTCTTC. This gives the protein CASSPIGAGEGEQFF.

This clonotype was seen many times. The chain employs TRBV12-3 or TRBV12-4 and TRBJ2-1; no definite D call. The CDR3 is made up of 16 amino acids. V gave up 5 bases and J gave up 2 bases, with 16 bases separating them. DNA of the CDR3: TGTGCCAGCAGTCCCCCCGGGCTAACCCCCTACAATGAGCAGTTCTTC. Its protein product is CASSPPGLTPYNEQFF.

This clonotype was detected ten times or more. The chain employs TRBV7-2 and TRBJ1-2; D unresolved. The V end lost 2 bases, the J end lost 4 bases, and 11 bases lay between the germline ends. This CDR3 region has 14 residues. Germline V CDR1 and CDR2: SGHTA, FQGNSA. CDR3 sequence: CASSLIRSGYGYTF. The CDR3 region has the DNA TGTGCCAGCAGCTTAATCCGGTCAGGCTATGGCTACACCTTC.

Only a few counts were recorded for this clonotype. The chain links TRBV4-1 to TRBJ2-1; 8 positions agree with TRBD2. The V segment lost 4 bases and the J segment 1 base; nucleotides outside the gene matches: 6. CDR3 length equals 16 residues. Germline V gene sequence: CDR1 MGHRA, CDR2 YSYEKL. The CDR3 sequence is CASSRNPSGSYNEQFF. In nucleotides, the CDR3 is TGCGCCAGCAGCCGCAATCCTAGCGGGTCCTACAATGAGCAGTTCTTC.

The sample holds many counts of this clonotype. The CDR3 region has the DNA TGTGCCAGCAGTGCTGGGACTAGCGGAGGCGAGCAGTACTTC. Residues: CASSAGTSGGEQYF. The rearrangement links TRBV2 to TRBJ2-7; TRBD2 matches 11 bases. Per the germline V gene, CDR1 is SNHLY and CDR2 is FYNNEI. The CDR3 runs to 14 residues. The ends lost 4 bases at V and 6 bases at J; junction bases unmatched: 5.